These 19 T cell receptor beta chains originate from one sample sequenced in a study of blood T cell repertoires in COVID-19. The assay was immunoSEQ multiplex PCR, and TCRdb's table has in-frame clones only and misses some. The repertoire consists of about 27,000 clones, with roughly four fifths occurring once and the leading ten covering about two fifths. The specimen sequenced was peripheral blood. The origin of the receptors is a woman older than 75 with acute or convalescent COVID-19.

This chain joins TRBV4-3 and TRBJ2-7; 11 bases map to TRBD2. The V gene's germline CDR1 is LGHNA and CDR2 YSLEER. After removal of 4 bases from V and 0 bases from J, the junction contained 14 bases not matched to a gene. CDR3 length equals 19 residues. CDR3 sequence reads: CASSRHTGTSGLSSYEQYF. CDR3 DNA sequence: TGCGCCAGCAGCCGGCACACCGGGACTAGCGGTTTGAGCTCCTACGAGCAGTACTTC.

The chain employs TRBV14 and TRBJ2-3; TRBD1 might be the D (6 bases). Germline V gene data show CDR1 as SGHDN and CDR2 as FVKESK. The CDR3 extends over 20 amino acids. Trimming cost V 0 bases and J 2 bases, with 24 bases left between them. The CDR3 loop reads CASSQDPLGLLGAVTDTQYF. The CDR3, as DNA: TGTGCCAGCAGCCAAGACCCCTTGGGTCTTCTGGGGGCCGTCACAGATACGCAGTATTTT.

The chain is built from TRBV7-2 and TRBJ2-7; TRBD1 matches 11 bases. Unmatched junction bases numbered 8, after V lost 6 bases and J lost 4 bases. Germline CDR1 SGHTA, CDR2 FQGNSA. The CDR3 is made up of 15 amino acids. DNA of the CDR3: TGTGCCAGCAGTCGCCGGACAGGGGGCGGGTACGAGCAGTACTTC. Translation gives CASSRRTGGGYEQYF.

J is TRBJ1-2 and V is TRBV5-1; tentative D call: TRBD1 (5 bases). The CDR3 has 14 amino acids. Germline V gene lookup returns CDR1 SGHRS and CDR2 YFSETQ. V was pared by 0 bases and J by 6 bases, with 12 bases between. CDR3 nucleotide sequence: TGCGCCAGCAGCTTGGAGGGGCTGAGGAATGGCTACACCTTC. Amino acids: CASSLEGLRNGYTF.

This chain joins TRBV29-1 and TRBJ2-1; TRBD2 aligns across 8 bases. V lost 4 bases and J lost 9; bases outside the gene matches: 8. The germline V gene encodes CDR1 SQVTM and CDR2 ANQGSEA. The CDR3 consists of 13 residues. The CDR3 DNA sequence: TGCAGCGTTGGTAGCGGGATCGGTCCTGAGCAGTTCTTC. Translating gives CSVGSGIGPEQFF.

J is TRBJ2-1 and V is TRBV29-1, with D perhaps matching TRBD2 (6 bases). The CDR3 covers 13 residues. V gave up 4 bases and J gave up 0 bases, with 7 bases separating them. Germline V gene sequence: CDR1 SQVTM, CDR2 ANQGSEA. CDR3 DNA sequence: TGCAGCGTTGGGGACTCCTCCTACAATGAGCAGTTCTTC. Translation: CSVGDSSYNEQFF.

This rearrangement joins TRBV5-1 to TRBJ1-3; 9 bases agree with TRBD1. There are 15 residues in the CDR3. The J segment lost 4 bases and the V segment lost 0 bases, leaving 2 bases of the junction unmatched. Germline CDR1 SGHRS, CDR2 YFSETQ. The CDR3 region has the DNA TGCGCCAGCAGCTTGGGACAGGGGGTAGGAAACACCATATATTTT. This codes for CASSLGQGVGNTIYF.

This clone turned up a few times. The chain recombines TRBV14 with TRBJ1-2, with 7 bases that match TRBD1. V shed 1 base and J 4 bases; nucleotides not matched to a gene: 6. This CDR3 is built from 15 residues. Germline lookup yields CDR1 SGHDN and CDR2 FVKESK. The CDR3 nucleotides read TGTGCCAGCAGCCAAGCAGGGGGTGGCGGCTATGGCTACACCTTC. This translates into CASSQAGGGGYGYTF.

This chain connects TRBV2 to TRBJ1-4, with 7 bases matching TRBD1. This CDR3 spans 15 amino acids. The ends lost 1 base at V and 6 bases at J; junction bases unmatched: 5. Germline CDR1 reads SNHLY; CDR2 reads FYNNEI. In DNA form, the CDR3 reads TGTGCCAGCAGTGAAGGACAGGGTATCTATGAAAAACTGTTTTTT. Protein sequence: CASSEGQGIYEKLFF.

The chain has TRBV30 and TRBJ2-5; unclear D gene. V was shortened by 0 bases and J by 7 bases, with 15 bases between the two germline ends. The CDR3 sequence is 14 residues long. Germline CDR1 GTSNPN, CDR2 SVGIG (reference sequence). The CDR3 coding sequence is TGTGCCTGGAGTGTACCCGGCGGTAGAGGGACCCAGTACTTC. Translation gives CAWSVPGGRGTQYF.

The chain recombines TRBV5-4 with TRBJ2-4, with 7 bases fitting TRBD2. This CDR3 is 16 amino acids long. Germline loops: CDR1 SGHNT, CDR2 YYREEE (reference sequence). V lost 2 bases to trimming and J lost 2 bases; unmatched junction nucleotides: 7. The chain's CDR3 is CASSFSGGGSKNIQYF. The CDR3 bases are TGTGCCAGCAGCTTTTCTGGGGGGGGTTCCAAAAACATTCAGTACTTC.

This clone was counted a few times. This rearrangement joins TRBV7-8 to TRBJ2-7; TRBD1 matches at 7 bases. Germline V lookup: CDR1 SGHVS, CDR2 FQNEAQ. With V trimmed by 5 bases and J by 5 bases, 12 bases remained unmatched. CDR3 size: 15 residues. The DNA for the CDR3 is TGTGCCAGCAGCAGGGGACAGCTACTTTTTGACGAGCAGTACTTC. Protein sequence: CASSRGQLLFDEQYF.

The gene calls are TRBV7-9 and TRBJ1-2; 7 positions match TRBD1. Losses at the gene ends were 4 bases for V and 6 bases for J; bases not matched to a gene: 5. CDR1 SEHNR and CDR2 FQNEAQ come from the germline V gene (reference sequence). This CDR3 comprises 13 residues. CDR3 coding DNA: TGTGCCAGCAGCTCCGGGACAGTGAATGGCTACACCTTC. Translation gives CASSSGTVNGYTF.

V gene TRBV2 combines with J gene TRBJ2-5; 8 nucleotides align to TRBD1. CDR3 length equals 14 residues. Germline lookup yields CDR1 SNHLY and CDR2 FYNNEI. V dropped 6 bases and J dropped 3; count of bases not matched to a gene: 6. The DNA for the CDR3 is TGTGCCAGCAGGGGGGACAGGACAAAAGAGACCCAGTACTTC. It yields the protein CASRGDRTKETQYF.

This rearrangement joins TRBV21-1 to TRBJ2-1; the table names TRBD2, a call not compared with the DNA. TRBV21-1 is recorded as a pseudogene. The CDR3 sequence is 19 residues long. The chain's CDR3 is CASSKEGPIAGGPYNEQFF. The DNA for the CDR3 is TGTGCCAGCAGCAAAGAGGGCCCCATAGCGGGAGGCCCCTACAATGAGCAGTTCTTC.

V is TRBV28 and J is TRBJ2-1, with 7 bases matching TRBD1. V gave up 6 bases and J gave up 10 bases; unmatched junction bases: 6. Germline CDR1 is MDHEN and CDR2 is SYDVKM. CDR3 length: 12 amino acids. The CDR3 sequence is CASREEDREQFF. CDR3 sequence (DNA): TGTGCCAGCAGAGAAGAGGACAGGGAGCAGTTCTTC.

The chain carries TRBV28 and TRBJ1-2; a weak D match, TRBD1 (5 bases). The CDR3 spans 16 residues. Germline CDR1 and CDR2: MDHEN and SYDVKM. V was clipped by 7 bases and J by 2 bases, with 20 bases between them. This chain's CDR3 is CASKMLGAGGNYGYTF. The CDR3 DNA is TGTGCCAGCAAGATGCTCGGGGCAGGAGGGAACTATGGCTACACCTTC.

The chain employs TRBV5-1 and TRBJ2-7; TRBD2 matches 9 bases. This CDR3 comprises 15 residues. The germline V gene encodes CDR1 SGHRS and CDR2 YFSETQ. The trim removed 3 bases at V and 3 bases at J, leaving 7 bases unmatched. The CDR3 region has the DNA TGCGCCAGCAGCTATAACGCGGGGGGGTACTACGAGCAGTACTTC. Protein sequence: CASSYNAGGYYEQYF.

The gene calls are TRBV27 and TRBJ2-7; 12 bases align to TRBD1. The CDR3 has 17 residues. V dropped 3 bases and J dropped 6; count of bases not matched to a gene: 12. CDR1 is MNHEY and CDR2 is SMNVEV in the germline V gene (reference sequence). The CDR3 DNA is TGTGCCAGCAGTTTCTTAACCTCCGGGACAGGGGGCGGCGAGCAGTACTTC. Its protein is CASSFLTSGTGGGEQYF.